This passage covers 4 T cell receptor beta chains from one sample sequenced in a study of cytomegalovirus exposure and HLA in healthy donors. PCR used 60 Vbeta primers and 13 Jbeta primers. Using immunoSEQ multiplex PCR, the repertoire was profiled, and TCRdb retains in-frame clones only, with some absent. The sample lists some 140,000 clones, around 73% occurring once. What was sequenced was PBMCs. The source is a man in his fifties in good health and CMV-seronegative.

V usage is TRBV7-9 and J usage is TRBJ2-4; D is unresolved. CDR3 size: 18 residues. V was trimmed by 4 bases and J by 0 bases, leaving 19 bases between them. From germline, CDR1 is SEHNR and CDR2 FQNEAQ (reference sequence). Written as DNA, the CDR3 is TGTGCCAGCAGCTGGTGGTTATCCCCAGGATCAGCCAAAAACATTCAGTACTTC. It translates to CASSWWLSPGSAKNIQYF.

This clone has a single count. The CDR3 DNA sequence: TGTGCCAGCTCGTCGCAAGAGACCCAGTACTTC. This translates into CASSSQETQYF. The V gene is TRBV18, the J gene TRBJ2-5; D is ambiguous. This CDR3 has 11 residues. With 6 bases removed from V and 2 bases from J, the gap between germline ends came to 4 bases. CDR1 is KGHSH and CDR2 is LQKENI in the germline V gene.

The genes are TRBV11-2 and TRBJ1-1; no firm D call. V lost 5 bases and J lost 4, with 20 bases in between. The CDR3 covers 16 residues. From germline, CDR1 is SGHAT and CDR2 FQNNGV. The CDR3, as DNA: TGTGCCAGCAGCCCCCCGGGTAGTCTCCTCTCCACTGAAGCTTTCTTT. Protein sequence: CASSPPGSLLSTEAFF.

This clone was seen only a few times. The chain recombines TRBV19 with TRBJ1-5; TRBD1 aligns across 10 bases. The V gene's germline CDR1 is LNHDA and CDR2 SQIVND (reference sequence). V shed 5 bases and J 11 bases; nucleotides not matched to a gene: 12. The CDR3 runs to 15 residues. The chain's CDR3 is CASSEGQGTTLAQHF. The CDR3, as DNA: TGTGCCAGTAGTGAGGGACAGGGGACTACGCTGGCCCAGCATTTT.